The 31 T cell receptor beta chains below all came from one sample that was sequenced in a study of blood T cell repertoires in COVID-19. Measured with immunoSEQ multiplex PCR; TCRdb has only the in-frame clones, and not every one. The sample carries a few hundred thousand clones, roughly 88% recorded once. Sequencing was done on a sample of peripheral blood. These receptors all come from a human donor in a cohort sampled during active COVID-19.

V gene TRBV28 combines with J gene TRBJ2-7; TRBD1 aligns across 7 bases. The CDR3 covers 12 residues. CDR1 and CDR2 from the germline V gene are MDHEN and SYDVKM. J gave up 2 bases and V 5 bases, and 0 bases lay outside the gene matches. The CDR3 nucleotides read TGTGCCAGCAGTCAGGGGGCCTACGAGCAGTACTTC. Its translation is CASSQGAYEQYF.

The V and J genes are TRBV15 and TRBJ2-1; D call uncertain. The germline V gene has CDR1 LNHNV and CDR2 YYDKDF (reference sequence). The CDR3 totals 13 residues. Trimming took off 3 bases at V and 4 bases at J, with 7 bases between the two ends. DNA of the CDR3: TGTGCCACCAGCAGCCGCGGTTACAATGAGCAGTTCTTC. Its translation is CATSSRGYNEQFF.

V gene TRBV5-1 combines with J gene TRBJ2-1; 7 bases fit TRBD2. The CDR3 extends over 15 amino acids. The trim removed 6 bases at V and 9 bases at J, leaving 15 bases unmatched. Germline values: CDR1 SGHRS, CDR2 YFSETQ. Written as DNA, the CDR3 is TGCGCCAGCAAACTTACGAGGGAGGGCCGTGGTGAGCAGTTCTTC. This translates into CASKLTREGRGEQFF.

In nucleotides, the CDR3 is TGTGCCAGCAGTTACTACAGGGCTATGGACTACACCTTC. It codes for CASSYYRAMDYTF. This chain links TRBV6-2 or TRBV6-3 with TRBJ1-2, with a weak D call TRBD1 (6 bases). The length of the CDR3 is 13 residues. The germline V gene has CDR1 MNHEY and CDR2 SVGEGT. The V end was cut by 1 base, the J end by 10 bases, with 13 bases between.

This clone was counted many times. This rearrangement joins TRBV30 to TRBJ2-3, with TRBD1 matching over 7 bases. The germline CDR1 and CDR2 sequences are GTSNPN and SVGIG (reference sequence). This CDR3 is built from 14 residues. V shed 5 bases and J 7 bases; nucleotides not matched to a gene: 12. CDR3 protein: CAWGDDRAKNTQYF. CDR3 sequence (DNA): TGTGCCTGGGGGGATGACAGGGCTAAGAATACGCAGTATTTT.

The V call is TRBV28, the J call TRBJ2-7, with D unclear. Germline CDR1 reads MDHEN; CDR2 reads SYDVKM. The V and J ends lost 9 bases and 0 bases respectively, with 6 bases between them. The CDR3 has 11 amino acids. CDR3 nucleotides: TGTGCCAGTACAAGCTCCTACGAGCAGTACTTC. Amino acid sequence: CASTSSYEQYF.

The genes are TRBV20-1 and TRBJ2-2; the D is unclear. The CDR3 spans 16 residues. Germline values: CDR1 DFQATT, CDR2 SNEGSKA (reference sequence). Trimming stripped 3 bases from V and 4 bases from J, with 18 bases between. The CDR3 DNA is TGCAGTGCTAGTAAGAGAGGCGGCGGTGGCACCGGGGAGCTGTTTTTT. Residues: CSASKRGGGGTGELFF.

This clone was detected only once. The chain is built from TRBV7-9 and TRBJ2-7; TRBD2 aligns across 11 bases. CDR1 is SEHNR and CDR2 is FQNEAQ in the germline V gene (reference sequence). Trimming cost V 4 bases and J 4 bases; bases outside gene matches: 15. There are 18 residues in the CDR3. CDR3 in amino acids: CASSSPGARLAGSYEQYF. The CDR3 DNA sequence: TGTGCCAGCAGCTCCCCGGGGGCACGACTAGCGGGATCTTACGAGCAGTACTTC.

This chain uses TRBV19 with TRBJ1-2, with 10 positions matching TRBD1. From germline, CDR1 is LNHDA and CDR2 SQIVND (reference sequence). V shed 2 bases, J shed 4 bases, and the junction held 4 bases outside the gene matches. This CDR3 spans 15 amino acids. The CDR3 DNA is TGTGCCAGTAGTATACCCGGGACAGGGGCCTATGGCTACACCTTC. This sequence encodes CASSIPGTGAYGYTF.

The genes are TRBV28 and TRBJ2-7; the match to TRBD1 covers 10 bases. The CDR3 extends over 13 amino acids. CDR1 is MDHEN, CDR2 SYDVKM, per germline. V dropped 8 bases and J dropped 4; count of bases not matched to a gene: 5. Here the CDR3 reads CASGGTGVYEQYF. The CDR3 region has the DNA TGTGCCAGCGGAGGGACAGGGGTTTACGAGCAGTACTTC.

This rearrangement joins TRBV6-5 to TRBJ1-4, with 7 nucleotides matching TRBD1. Germline-derived CDR1 and CDR2 are MNHEY and SVGAGI. V shed 5 bases and J 6 bases; nucleotides not matched to a gene: 6. The CDR3 covers 14 residues. CDR3 nucleotides: TGTGCCAGCAGTCCGCAGGGGGTAGATGAAAAACTGTTTTTT. Its translation is CASSPQGVDEKLFF.

The chain is built from TRBV2 and TRBJ2-1, with D possibly TRBD2 on 5 matching bases. V shed 3 bases and J shed 4 bases, with 19 bases lying between them. The CDR3 extends over 17 amino acids. Germline V CDR1 and CDR2: SNHLY, FYNNEI. The CDR3 sequence: CASSDPPLWESYNEQFF. CDR3 coding DNA: TGTGCCAGCAGTGACCCCCCCCTGTGGGAGTCATACAATGAGCAGTTCTTC.

This clone was seen just once. The gene calls are TRBV28 and TRBJ1-2; D not certain. Trimming removed 5 bases at V and 5 bases at J, with 12 bases between. The germline CDR1 and CDR2 sequences are MDHEN and SYDVKM. The CDR3 contains 13 residues. The CDR3 DNA follows: TGTGCCAGCAGTGGGCCGGGGTCTTATGGCTACACCTTC. Translated: CASSGPGSYGYTF.

The count of this clone is one. V and J are TRBV30 and TRBJ2-1; 11 nucleotides align to TRBD2. The CDR3 is made up of 14 amino acids. With 0 bases clipped from V and 6 bases from J, the junction kept 1 base outside the gene matches. Germline V CDR1 and CDR2: GTSNPN, SVGIG (reference sequence). The CDR3 is CAWSVLAGANEQFF. CDR3 nucleotide sequence: TGTGCCTGGAGTGTACTAGCGGGAGCCAATGAGCAGTTCTTC. The whole variable domain, filled in from reference TRBV30 and TRBJ2-1, reads SQTIHQWPATLVQPVGSPLSLECTVEGTSNPNLYWYRQAAGRGLQLLFYSVGIGQISSEVPQNLSASRPQDRQFILSSKKLLLSDSGFYLCAWSVLAGANEQFFGPGTRLTVL.

In DNA, the CDR3 is TGTGCCAGCTCACCCCGGATGAGAGGGGGCGGAGAGACCCAGTACTTC. Its translation is CASSPRMRGGGETQYF. This chain connects TRBV18 to TRBJ2-5; TRBD1 aligns across 7 bases. Germline V gene sequence: CDR1 KGHSH, CDR2 LQKENI. V was pared by 3 bases and J by 4 bases, with 11 bases of the junction left unmatched. The CDR3 extends over 16 amino acids.

The J gene is TRBJ2-3, the V gene TRBV6-6, with D possibly matching TRBD1 (6 bases). The CDR3 covers 14 residues. V was trimmed by 6 bases and J by 2 bases, leaving 12 bases between them. Per germline, CDR1 MNHNY and CDR2 SVGAGI (reference sequence). The chain's CDR3 is CASSLGQPTDTQYF. CDR3 nucleotide sequence: TGTGCCAGCAGCCTCGGACAGCCCACAGATACGCAGTATTTT.

This chain uses TRBV5-1 with TRBJ2-6; D possibly corresponds to TRBD2 (5 bases). The ends were cut back, 0 bases at V and 2 bases at J, with 9 bases in the middle. Germline CDR1 is SGHRS and CDR2 is YFSETQ. The CDR3 spans 16 residues. Here the CDR3 DNA reads TGCGCCAGCAGCTTGGTTCCGGGGACTGGGGCCAACGTCCTGACTTTC. Its translation: CASSLVPGTGANVLTF.

This rearrangement joins TRBV12-1 to TRBJ2-1; TRBD2 was called by the table and not checked on the DNA. TRBV12-1 is termed a pseudogene. The CDR3 consists of 16 residues. The CDR3 DNA sequence: TGTGCCAGCAGCTGCTATACCACGGGACTAGCGGGAGAGCAGTTCTTC. This encodes CASSCYTTGLAGEQFF.

The rearrangement uses TRBV28 and TRBJ2-5, with TRBD2 matching 7 bases. V gave up 6 bases and J gave up 5 bases; unmatched junction bases: 6. The CDR3 loop spans 13 amino acids. The germline gives CDR1 MDHEN, CDR2 SYDVKM. The CDR3 here is CASRGNSGETQYF. In nucleotides, the CDR3 is TGTGCCAGCAGAGGGAATAGCGGGGAGACCCAGTACTTC.

This chain joins TRBV28 and TRBJ1-4; D might be TRBD1 (6 bases). Germline CDR1 MDHEN, CDR2 SYDVKM. The CDR3 runs 15 residues. Trimming stripped 0 bases from V and 10 bases from J, with 15 bases between. CDR3 loop: CASSLWDSRAGKLFF. The DNA for the CDR3 is TGTGCCAGCAGTTTATGGGACAGTAGGGCCGGAAAACTGTTTTTT.

The chain recombines TRBV6-5 with TRBJ2-7; TRBD1 agrees at 12 bases. Germline CDR1 MNHEY, CDR2 SVGAGI. The CDR3 extends over 15 amino acids. Losses at the gene ends were 4 bases for V and 5 bases for J; bases not matched to a gene: 6. CDR3 coding DNA: TGTGCCAGCAGTTCGGGGACAGGGGGCTTGAACGAGCAGTACTTC. Translated: CASSSGTGGLNEQYF.

The chain combines TRBV10-1 with TRBJ2-1; 9 bases fit TRBD2. The CDR3 length is 15 residues. CDR1 is WNHNN, CDR2 SYGVQD, per germline (reference sequence). Germline trimming cut 2 bases from V and 6 bases from J; bases unmatched to any gene: 5. The CDR3 bases are TGCGCCAGCAGTGAGGGGTCTAGCGGGACCAATGAGCAGTTCTTC. It codes for CASSEGSSGTNEQFF.

The chain is built from TRBV2 and TRBJ2-2, with D maybe TRBD2 (6 bases). CDR1 SNHLY and CDR2 FYNNEI come from the germline V gene. There are 16 residues in the CDR3. V was pared by 5 bases and J by 8 bases, with 21 bases between. CDR3 residues: CASSYMPGPGGGELFF. CDR3 nucleotide sequence: TGTGCCAGCAGTTATATGCCGGGACCCGGAGGGGGGGAGCTGTTTTTT.

The chain carries TRBV4-1 and TRBJ2-7; 11 bases agree with TRBD2. V dropped 2 bases and J dropped 2; count of bases not matched to a gene: 2. In germline, CDR1 is MGHRA, CDR2 YSYEKL. The CDR3 contains 15 residues. The CDR3 coding sequence is TGCGCCAGCAGCCAACCGACTAGCGGGGCCTACGAGCAGTACTTC. Translated, it gives CASSQPTSGAYEQYF.

This clone was seen just once. The chain's CDR3 is CASAGTGGNQPQHF. CDR3 DNA sequence: TGTGCCAGCGCCGGGACAGGGGGAAATCAGCCCCAGCATTTT. The gene calls are TRBV19 and TRBJ1-5; TRBD1 agrees at 11 bases. CDR3 length: 14 amino acids. J gave up 4 bases and V 9 bases, and 5 bases lay outside the gene matches. Germline V lookup: CDR1 LNHDA, CDR2 SQIVND (reference sequence). The variable domain in full, completed from reference TRBV19 and TRBJ1-5, reads DGGITQSPKYLFRKEGQNVTLSCEQNLNHDAMYWYRQDPGQGLRLIYYSQIVNDFQKGDIAEGYSVSREKKESFPLTVTSAQKNPTAFYLCASAGTGGNQPQHFGDGTRLSIL.

The rearrangement uses TRBV13 and TRBJ2-7; no clear D gene. Germline V CDR1 and CDR2: PRHDT, FYEKMQ (reference sequence). Trimming stripped 4 bases from V and 2 bases from J, with 12 bases between. The CDR3 spans 14 residues. The CDR3 nucleotides are TGTGCCAGCAGCTCCGTGCGGCGGACCTACGAGCAGTACTTC. Its translation: CASSSVRRTYEQYF.

This chain links TRBV5-8 with TRBJ2-2, with D hard to call. CDR1 and CDR2 from the germline V gene are SGHTS and YDEGEE. The CDR3 extends over 13 amino acids. Trimming removed 3 bases from V and 3 bases from J, with 6 bases in between. The CDR3 DNA reads TGTGCCAGCAGCTCCGGTTACACCGGGGAGCTGTTTTTT. Translated: CASSSGYTGELFF.

The gene calls are TRBV27 and TRBJ1-5; 9 bases align to TRBD1. The CDR3 sequence is 14 residues long. Germline V gives CDR1 MNHEY, CDR2 SMNVEV (reference sequence). J was trimmed by 6 bases and V by 8 bases; bases with no gene match: 8. This CDR3 is CASGINRGLQPQHF. CDR3 in DNA: TGTGCCAGCGGTATCAACAGGGGGCTTCAGCCCCAGCATTTT.

The rearrangement joins TRBV29-1 to TRBJ2-5; 11 nucleotides match TRBD1. J lost 5 bases, V lost 7 bases, and 6 bases had no gene match. CDR3 length: 13 residues. Germline assignment: CDR1 SQVTM and CDR2 ANQGSEA. CDR3 DNA: TGCAGCGCCGGACAGGGGGCATTGGAGACCCAGTACTTC. Protein product: CSAGQGALETQYF.

As DNA, the CDR3 is TGTGCCAGCAGCCTTATAGGGGGCGCGGGTGGAAACACCATATATTTT. Translating gives CASSLIGGAGGNTIYF. This chain joins TRBV3-1 (or the pseudogene TRBV3-2) and TRBJ1-3; 7 bases agree with TRBD1. The CDR3 has 16 amino acids. Germline V gene lookup returns CDR1 LGHDT and CDR2 YNNKEL (reference sequence). The junction had 9 bases not matched to a gene; V was cut back by 4 bases and J by 3 bases.

The chain combines TRBV27 with TRBJ2-6; TRBD1 matches 10 bases. V lost 2 bases and J lost 4; bases outside the gene matches: 5. The CDR3 is 17 residues long. Germline loops: CDR1 MNHEY, CDR2 SMNVEV (reference sequence). The CDR3 DNA reads as TGTGCCAGCAGTTTAAGACAGGGGGCGTCGGGGGCCAACGTCCTGACTTTC. It encodes CASSLRQGASGANVLTF.